This entry concerns a single T cell receptor beta chain. Antigen specificity is unknown. TCRdb passed the reads through MiXCR, listing each CDR3 protein once. The data hold 140,000 to 150,000 distinct CDR3 sequences, with over 30% observed a single time. This sample was taken from a study of T cell repertoires in cytomegalovirus infection. Study information: Shared public TCR beta signatures pointed to both CMV infection and a matching HLA type.

Study-level points and caveats: Identification of carriers of CMV plus the relevant HLA was performed using cumulative public TCR beta family frequency. HLA-C-restricted, CMV-specific TCR beta clonotypes were dominant ex vivo.

The CDR3 extends over 15 amino acids. Germline CDR1 reads SGHVT; CDR2 reads SQSDAQ. V dropped 5 bases and J dropped 3 bases, with 16 bases sitting between them. The chain carries TRBV7-4 and TRBJ1-1; the D is unclear. Sequenced material: CD8+ T cells from cultured PBMCs, taken from culture after CMV antigen stimulation. The TCR originated in a human donor in good health (CMV status not recorded). Some clones in this sample may be carry-over from other donors' samples. The CDR3: CASSPYGASDTEAFF. CDR3 bases: TGTGCCAGCAGCCCATATGGCGCCTCGGACACTGAAGCTTTCTTT.